This T cell receptor beta chain was recovered during a study of post-analysis software for immune sequencing data. Looking at the study overall: Both relapsing-remitting and secondary progressive multiple sclerosis featured among the disease courses, as did progressive-relapsing multiple sclerosis. Findings and caveats of the study: Pronounced co-clustering by F measure was evident among identically batched samples. There was significantly lower normalized Chao1 diversity in multiple sclerosis patients than in controls. A few TRBV segments occurring more often in patients than controls included TRBV5-6, TRBV5-1 and TRBV20-1.

A word on this clonotype: Its antigen is unidentified.

Unique molecular identifiers were present in the TCR beta cDNA libraries. Hundreds of thousands of cDNA molecules were obtained from 1 to 10 million T cells. One entry per CDR3 protein results from TCRdb running MiXCR on the PCR reads. The data show some 890,000 distinct CDR3 sequences, with approximately 53% seen just once and about 4.5% held by the top ten. The length of the CDR3 is 16 residues. V was pared by 3 bases and J by 4 bases, with 5 bases of the junction left unmatched. Germline CDR1 reads LNHNV; CDR2 reads YYDKDF (reference sequence). The chain links TRBV15 to TRBJ2-7, with 14 bases aligning to TRBD2. Material: blood. The receptor was isolated from a girl under 18 with multiple sclerosis. The CDR3 protein is CATSRGTSGSGYEQYF. The CDR3 region has the DNA TGTGCCACCAGCAGGGGGACTAGCGGGAGTGGGTACGAGCAGTACTTC.